This entry is about one T cell receptor (beta chain). Its target is unknown. This sample was included in a study of cytomegalovirus exposure and HLA in healthy donors. Germline-derived CDR1 and CDR2 are SGDLS and YYNGEE. CDR3 length equals 16 residues. V lost 4 bases and J lost 1, with 17 bases in between. Study results and caveats: Roughly uniform sequencing depth across donors was assumed, possibly incorrectly. Versus the roughly 640-donor mean, an Asian-associated ancestry cluster reportedly showed fewer N-insertions in a later analysis. TCR beta sequences reportedly predicted most subjects' HLA-A and HLA-B alleles accurately.

This PCR relied on a set of 60 Vbeta primers and 13 Jbeta primers. This table comes from immunoSEQ multiplex PCR, and its TCRdb copy is limited to in-frame clones, with some not included. Its listing shows fewer than 150,000 clones. The clonotype originates from a man in his late teens or twenties in good health and CMV-seronegative. Material for sequencing was PBMCs. V usage is TRBV9 and J usage is TRBJ1-1, with a weak D call TRBD1 (6 bases). The CDR3 spells CASSYSDGTPNTEAFF. CDR3 sequence (DNA): TGTGCCAGCAGCTATTCCGACGGGACACCGAACACTGAAGCTTTCTTT.